The 25 T cell receptor beta chains listed next were all sequenced from one sample in a study of shared clonotypes between healthy human individuals. Sequencing was performed with immunoSEQ multiplex PCR; in TCRdb, only in-frame clones are kept and a portion is missing. The sample lists about 2,100,000 clones; around 93% were seen once. CD45RO-negative CD8 cells positively selected for CCR7 made up the naive population, which excluded terminally differentiated effector memory CD45RA+ cells. Sequenced material: naive CD8+ T cells from PBMCs. These receptors all stem from a man aged 18-30 years in good health. Some clones in this sample may be carry-over from other donors' samples.

The chain uses TRBV19 and TRBJ2-7, with D perhaps matching TRBD2 (5 bases). There are 13 residues in the CDR3. Germline V gene lookup returns CDR1 LNHDA and CDR2 SQIVND (reference sequence). Trimming cost V 3 bases and J 6 bases, with 12 bases left between them. This CDR3 reads CASSIGSRAEQYF. The CDR3 region has the DNA TGTGCCAGTAGTATCGGTTCGAGGGCCGAGCAGTACTTC.

V and J are TRBV10-3 and TRBJ2-5; 12 bases fit TRBD1. J gave up 5 bases and V 2 bases, and 12 bases lay outside the gene matches. The CDR3 sequence is 18 residues long. Per the germline V gene, CDR1 is ENHRY and CDR2 is SYGVKD. The CDR3 bases are TGTGCCATCAGTGAGCCCGAGGGACAGGGGGCTGCACTGGAGACCCAGTACTTC. Translated: CAISEPEGQGAALETQYF.

Of note for this clone: The same CDR3 can be traced to other DNA sequences in this sample. The rearrangement uses TRBV28 and TRBJ2-7; maybe TRBD1 (6 bases). Germline assignment: CDR1 MDHEN and CDR2 SYDVKM. This CDR3 is built from 12 residues. V shed 5 bases and J shed 1 base, with 6 bases lying between them. The CDR3 loop reads CASSQGSYEQYF. DNA for the CDR3: TGTGCCAGCAGTCAGGGGTCCTACGAGCAGTACTTC.

V usage is TRBV4-2 and J usage is TRBJ2-7, with D perhaps matching TRBD1 (6 bases). The V and J ends lost 1 base and 0 bases respectively, with 10 bases between them. The germline gives CDR1 LGHNA, CDR2 YNFKEQ. There are 15 residues in the CDR3. As DNA, the CDR3 is TGTGCCAGCAGCCAAGGGGGGACATACTCCTACGAGCAGTACTTC. It encodes CASSQGGTYSYEQYF.

This chain connects TRBV9 to TRBJ1-1; D is unclear. Germline values: CDR1 SGDLS, CDR2 YYNGEE. Trimming left V 3 bases short and J 0 bases short, with 15 bases between. The CDR3 runs to 16 residues. The CDR3 protein is CASSGVGDGMNTEAFF. CDR3 nucleotides: TGTGCCAGCAGCGGAGTTGGTGACGGTATGAACACTGAAGCTTTCTTT.

This clone was seen once. The chain recombines TRBV27 with TRBJ2-7; 10 bases fit TRBD2. The CDR3 is 16 amino acids. The germline V gene has CDR1 MNHEY and CDR2 SMNVEV (reference sequence). Germline trimming cut 2 bases from V and 1 base from J; bases unmatched to any gene: 5. The CDR3 DNA follows: TGTGCCAGCAGTTTAGTCGGACTAGCGGCTTCCTACGAGCAGTACTTC. This encodes CASSLVGLAASYEQYF.

The chain employs TRBV6-5 and TRBJ2-2; no firm D call. Trimming cost V 3 bases and J 4 bases, with 9 bases left between them. The CDR3 contains 14 residues. The germline gives CDR1 MNHEY, CDR2 SVGAGI. The CDR3 coding sequence is TGTGCCAGCAGTTATCTAGAGGTCACCGGGGAGCTGTTTTTT. Translating it yields CASSYLEVTGELFF.

The chain has TRBV28 and TRBJ1-2; a possible D gene is TRBD1 (6 bases). Germline loops: CDR1 MDHEN, CDR2 SYDVKM. The CDR3 contains 15 residues. V lost 4 bases to trimming and J lost 7 bases, with 19 bases between them. CDR3: CASSSPGQYVSGYTF. The CDR3 coding sequence is TGTGCCAGCAGTTCCCCCGGACAGTATGTGTCTGGCTACACCTTC.

J is TRBJ2-2 and V is TRBV4-3; 7 bases align to TRBD1. The V segment lost 3 bases and the J segment 6 bases; nucleotides outside the gene matches: 7. This CDR3 has 15 amino acids. CDR1 and CDR2 (germline): LGHNA, YSLEER. The chain's CDR3 is CASSQRQGVSGELFF. The CDR3 DNA is TGCGCCAGCAGCCAGCGGCAGGGGGTGTCCGGGGAGCTGTTTTTT.

The chain uses TRBV7-9 and TRBJ2-5; 8 positions agree with TRBD2. CDR3 length: 14 residues. Germline values: CDR1 SEHNR, CDR2 FQNEAQ (reference sequence). V trimming: 5 bases; J trimming: 5 bases; junction bases outside the gene matches: 7. This CDR3 is CASSGPGGMETQYF. CDR3 coding DNA: TGTGCCAGCAGCGGGCCGGGGGGGATGGAGACCCAGTACTTC.

This clone is a singleton in its sample. The rearrangement links TRBV28 to TRBJ1-5; 7 bases align to TRBD1. CDR3 size: 16 residues. Germline V gene data show CDR1 as MDHEN and CDR2 as SYDVKM. V shed 8 bases, J shed 7 bases, and the junction held 17 bases outside the gene matches. CDR3 loop: CASSTRTGYVGQPQHF. The CDR3 DNA reads as TGTGCCAGCTCAACCCGGACAGGATACGTGGGACAGCCCCAGCATTTT.

CDR3 loop: CASSPLGGPGNQPQHF. CDR3 sequence (DNA): TGTGCCAGCAGCCCCCTGGGGGGCCCCGGCAATCAGCCCCAGCATTTT. This sequence joins TRBV7-8 and TRBJ1-5, with TRBD1 as a possible D gene (6 bases). This CDR3 spans 16 amino acids. Looked up from germline, CDR1 is SGHVS and CDR2 is FQNEAQ. Trimming cost V 5 bases and J 2 bases, with 16 bases left between them.

The chain links TRBV5-4 to TRBJ1-5, with D hard to call. Germline V lookup: CDR1 SGHNT, CDR2 YYREEE (reference sequence). V lost 3 bases to trimming and J lost 8 bases, with 9 bases between them. CDR3 length equals 12 residues. The DNA of the CDR3 is TGTGCCAGCAGCTCCGTCGGGGAGCCCCAGCATTTT. Translation: CASSSVGEPQHF. The variable domain in full, completed from reference TRBV5-4 and TRBJ1-5, reads ETGVTQSPTHLIKTRGQQVTLRCSSQSGHNTVSWYQQALGQGPQFIFQYYREEENGRGNFPPRFSGLQFPNYSSELNVNALELDDSALYLCASSSVGEPQHFGDGTRLSIL.

The chain joins TRBV9 to TRBJ1-2; D is perhaps TRBD1 (6 bases). Trimming shortened V by 3 bases and J by 8 bases, and 23 bases separated the two germline ends. CDR3 length: 16 amino acids. The germline V gene has CDR1 SGDLS and CDR2 YYNGEE. DNA of the CDR3: TGTGCCAGCAGCGATGGAGGGGGGACACCGCATCCAGGCTACACCTTC. This codes for CASSDGGGTPHPGYTF.

This chain uses TRBV27 with TRBJ2-7; 9 nucleotides match TRBD1. CDR1 is MNHEY and CDR2 is SMNVEV in the germline V gene (reference sequence). This CDR3 contains 15 residues. V shed 8 bases, J shed 2 bases, and the junction held 10 bases outside the gene matches. CDR3 DNA sequence: TGTGCCAGCGGGGTCGGGACAGGGCTCGCCTACGAGCAGTACTTC. As protein: CASGVGTGLAYEQYF.

The chain combines TRBV2 with TRBJ2-7; D not resolved. The CDR3 is 12 residues long. CDR1 and CDR2 (germline): SNHLY, FYNNEI. The V end lost 7 bases, the J end lost 0 bases, and 7 bases lay between the germline ends. The CDR3 DNA sequence: TGTGCCAGCACGGCAGACTCCTACGAGCAGTACTTC. Translated: CASTADSYEQYF.

As for this clone: Within the sample, other DNA sequences also encode this same CDR3. The chain recombines TRBV27 with TRBJ2-1; D unresolved. V lost 1 base and J lost 5, with 6 bases in between. The CDR3 is 13 amino acids. The germline gives CDR1 MNHEY, CDR2 SMNVEV (reference sequence). Here the CDR3 reads CASSLLVNNEQFF. CDR3 nucleotide sequence: TGTGCCAGCAGTTTATTGGTGAACAATGAGCAGTTCTTC.

In DNA form, the CDR3 reads TGTGCCAGCAGTCCCCTGTCTCCTGGGTACCAAGAGACCCAGTACTTC. It encodes CASSPLSPGYQETQYF. V and J are TRBV25-1 and TRBJ2-5; unclear D gene. In germline, CDR1 is MGHDK, CDR2 SYGVNS. The CDR3 has 16 residues. The V end was cut by 5 bases, the J end by 0 bases, with 16 bases between.

CDR3 nucleotide sequence: TGCAGCGTTGAAGGGGGTCTTAACTATGGCTACACCTTC. This sequence encodes CSVEGGLNYGYTF. This chain connects TRBV29-1 to TRBJ1-2, with D hard to call. Germline V lookup: CDR1 SQVTM, CDR2 ANQGSEA. The CDR3 length is 13 residues. Trimming took 1 base from V and 1 from J, leaving 7 bases between them.

This rearrangement joins TRBV4-1 to TRBJ1-5; D not certain. Looked up from germline, CDR1 is MGHRA and CDR2 is YSYEKL. The CDR3 is made up of 13 amino acids. V dropped 5 bases and J dropped 0 bases, with 5 bases sitting between them. As DNA, the CDR3 is TGCGCCAGCAGCTTGAATAGCAATCAGCCCCAGCATTTT. This encodes CASSLNSNQPQHF.

The chain employs TRBV5-3 and TRBJ1-2; TRBD1 matches at 8 bases. TRBV5-3 is sorted into the ORF group, with uncertain function. V dropped 0 bases and J dropped 6; count of bases not matched to a gene: 1. The CDR3 totals 13 residues. The CDR3, as DNA: TGTGCCAGAAGCTTGGACAGGGGGAATGGCTACACCTTC. It specifies CARSLDRGNGYTF.

The chain uses TRBV29-1 and TRBJ1-3; weak D call: TRBD1 (5 bases). The germline V and J ends were trimmed by 4 bases and 1 base, with 17 bases remaining between them. The CDR3 totals 16 residues. In germline, CDR1 is SQVTM, CDR2 ANQGSEA. In DNA form, the CDR3 reads TGCAGCGTTGTAACCCGACCAGGGAGGTCTGGAAACACCATATATTTT. Translating gives CSVVTRPGRSGNTIYF.

V and J are TRBV9 and TRBJ2-5; D is undetermined. Trimming shortened V by 3 bases and J by 0 bases, and 12 bases separated the two germline ends. Per the germline V gene, CDR1 is SGDLS and CDR2 is YYNGEE. This CDR3 region has 15 residues. The CDR3 loop reads CASSARHSDQETQYF. CDR3 in DNA: TGTGCCAGCAGCGCCCGCCACAGTGACCAAGAGACCCAGTACTTC.

J is TRBJ2-1 and V is TRBV28; 11 bases agree with TRBD2. CDR1 is MDHEN, CDR2 SYDVKM, per germline. The CDR3 totals 14 residues. Trimming at V came to 9 bases and at J to 5 bases, leaving 6 bases not matched to a gene. Here the CDR3 reads CASKLAGVDNEQFF. In DNA form, the CDR3 reads TGTGCCAGTAAACTAGCGGGAGTAGACAATGAGCAGTTCTTC.

The chain combines TRBV6-1 with TRBJ2-7; the match to TRBD2 covers 7 bases. V trimming: 9 bases; J trimming: 6 bases; junction bases outside the gene matches: 5. Per the germline V gene, CDR1 is MNHNS and CDR2 is SASEGT. CDR3 length: 11 residues. The CDR3 spells CASWEGAEQYF. In DNA, the CDR3 is TGTGCCAGTTGGGAGGGCGCCGAGCAGTACTTC.